This T cell receptor (beta chain) was documented in a study of cytomegalovirus exposure and HLA in healthy donors. Points from the study as a whole: Accounts indicate the classifier identified cytomegalovirus status with strong specificity and sensitivity. The authors reported that TCR beta sequences could predict HLA-A and HLA-B alleles. These predictions were accurate for most subjects in the first cohort.

Per the germline V gene, CDR1 is SGHRS and CDR2 is YFSETQ. The CDR3 has 15 amino acids. The V segment lost 4 bases and the J segment 5 bases; nucleotides outside the gene matches: 9. Comment on this clone: Antigen specificity is unknown.

The PCR was carried out with 60 Vbeta primers and 13 Jbeta primers. The protocol was immunoSEQ multiplex PCR, while the TCRdb copy is restricted to in-frame clones and leaves out a portion. The table has more than 85,000 clones, just under 80% seen once. This sequence was found in a man aged 25 to 45 in good health and CMV-seronegative. The chain combines TRBV5-1 with TRBJ2-5, with 9 bases aligning to TRBD1. Input material: PBMCs. CDR3 region: CASSLGTGGAETQYF. CDR3 DNA sequence: TGCGCCAGCAGCCTGGGAACAGGGGGCGCGGAGACCCAGTACTTC.